This record concerns one TCR beta chain sequence. The protocol was immunoSEQ multiplex PCR, while the TCRdb copy is restricted to in-frame clones and leaves out a portion. The sample holds roughly 100,000 clones; under 90% are singletons and the top ten take 2.5% to 3%. This specimen belongs to a study of T cell clones after liver transplantation. Germline loops: CDR1 SGHTS, CDR2 YDEGEE. J was trimmed by 2 bases and V by 3 bases; bases with no gene match: 1. The CDR3 length is 13 residues. The sample here was CD4+ T cells from blood, taken around 50 months after liver transplant. The clonotype originates from a human patient who received a liver transplant. Some T cells may originate from the graft donor. The rearrangement links TRBV5-8 to TRBJ1-2; 7 bases align to TRBD1. The CDR3 here is CASSYRGNYGYTF. The CDR3 nucleotides are TGTGCCAGCAGCTACAGGGGAAACTATGGCTACACCTTC.